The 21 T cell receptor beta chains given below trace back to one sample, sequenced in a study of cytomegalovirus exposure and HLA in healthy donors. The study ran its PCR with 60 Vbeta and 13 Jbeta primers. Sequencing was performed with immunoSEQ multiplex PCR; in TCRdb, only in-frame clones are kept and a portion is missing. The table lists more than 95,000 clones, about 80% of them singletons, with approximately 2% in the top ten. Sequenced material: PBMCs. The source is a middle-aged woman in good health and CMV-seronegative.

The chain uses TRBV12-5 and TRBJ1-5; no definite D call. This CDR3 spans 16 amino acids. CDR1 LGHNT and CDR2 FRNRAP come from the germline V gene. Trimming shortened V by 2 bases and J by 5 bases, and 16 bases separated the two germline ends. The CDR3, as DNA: TGTGCTAGTGGTTTGCGGTCAGCGAAACTTCATCAGCCCCAGCATTTT. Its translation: CASGLRSAKLHQPQHF. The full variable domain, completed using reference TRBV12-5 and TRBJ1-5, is DARVTQTPRHKVTEMGQEVTMRCQPILGHNTVFWYRQTMMQGLELLAYFRNRAPLDDSGMPKDRFSAEMPDATLATLKIQPSEPRDSAVYFCASGLRSAKLHQPQHFGDGTRLSIL.

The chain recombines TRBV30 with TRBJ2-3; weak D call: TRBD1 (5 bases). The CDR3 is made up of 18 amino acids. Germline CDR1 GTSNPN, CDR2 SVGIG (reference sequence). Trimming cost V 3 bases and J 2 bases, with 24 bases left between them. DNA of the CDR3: TGTGCCTGGAGCGGCCTAAGGGGTCAACGCCTAGTCACAGATACGCAGTATTTT. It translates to CAWSGLRGQRLVTDTQYF.

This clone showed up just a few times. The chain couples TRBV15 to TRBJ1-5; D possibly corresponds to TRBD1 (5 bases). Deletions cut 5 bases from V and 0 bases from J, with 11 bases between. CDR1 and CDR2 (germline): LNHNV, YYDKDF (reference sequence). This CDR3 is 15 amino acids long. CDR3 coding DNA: TGTGCCACCAGCTCCCGACAGTTTAGCAATCAGCCCCAGCATTTT. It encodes CATSSRQFSNQPQHF.

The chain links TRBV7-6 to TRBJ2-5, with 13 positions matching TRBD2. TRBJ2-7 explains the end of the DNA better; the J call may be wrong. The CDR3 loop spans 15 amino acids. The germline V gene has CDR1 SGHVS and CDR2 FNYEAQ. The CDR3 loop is CASSLTSGRVYEQYF. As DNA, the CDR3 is TGTGCCAGCAGCTTAACTAGCGGGAGGGTCTACGAGCAGTACTTC.

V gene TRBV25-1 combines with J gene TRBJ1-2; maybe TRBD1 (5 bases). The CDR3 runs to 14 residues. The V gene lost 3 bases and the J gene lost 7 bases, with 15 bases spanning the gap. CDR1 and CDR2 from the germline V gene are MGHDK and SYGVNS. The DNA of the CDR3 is TGTGCCAGCAGTGATTACCAGCGGGGGGGTGGCTACACCTTC. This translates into CASSDYQRGGGYTF.

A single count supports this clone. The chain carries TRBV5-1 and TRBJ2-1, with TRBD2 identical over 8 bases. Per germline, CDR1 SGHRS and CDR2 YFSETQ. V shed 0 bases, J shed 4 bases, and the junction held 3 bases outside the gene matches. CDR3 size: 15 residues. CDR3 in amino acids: CASSLDGTSYNEQFF. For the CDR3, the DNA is TGCGCCAGCAGCTTGGACGGGACTAGTTACAATGAGCAGTTCTTC.

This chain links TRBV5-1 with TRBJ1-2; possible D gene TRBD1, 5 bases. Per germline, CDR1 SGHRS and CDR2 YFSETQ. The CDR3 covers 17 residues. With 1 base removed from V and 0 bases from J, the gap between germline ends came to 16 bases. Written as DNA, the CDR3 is TGCGCCAGCAGCTTGAATTACCGCAGGGCTACTAACTATGGCTACACCTTC. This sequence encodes CASSLNYRRATNYGYTF.

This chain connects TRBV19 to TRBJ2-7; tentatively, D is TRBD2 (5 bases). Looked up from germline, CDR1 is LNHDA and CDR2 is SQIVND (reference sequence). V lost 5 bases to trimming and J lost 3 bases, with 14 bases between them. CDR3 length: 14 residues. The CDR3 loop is CASSEAGNHYEQYF. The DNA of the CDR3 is TGTGCCAGTAGTGAGGCGGGTAACCACTACGAGCAGTACTTC.

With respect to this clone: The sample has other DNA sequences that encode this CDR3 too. Written as DNA, the CDR3 is TGTGCCAGCAGCCCACGGACAGGGGGCCACCAGCCCCAGCATTTT. It translates to CASSPRTGGHQPQHF. The chain has TRBV7-2 and TRBJ1-5; 11 bases align to TRBD1. Germline CDR1 reads SGHTA; CDR2 reads FQGNSA. The CDR3 has 15 residues. The ends lost 5 bases at V and 7 bases at J; junction bases unmatched: 7.

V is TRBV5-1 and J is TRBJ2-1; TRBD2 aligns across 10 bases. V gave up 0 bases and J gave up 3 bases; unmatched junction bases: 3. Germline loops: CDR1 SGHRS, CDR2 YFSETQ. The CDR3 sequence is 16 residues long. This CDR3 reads CASSLGSSGSYNEQFF. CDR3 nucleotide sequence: TGCGCCAGCAGCTTGGGATCTAGCGGGAGCTACAATGAGCAGTTCTTC.

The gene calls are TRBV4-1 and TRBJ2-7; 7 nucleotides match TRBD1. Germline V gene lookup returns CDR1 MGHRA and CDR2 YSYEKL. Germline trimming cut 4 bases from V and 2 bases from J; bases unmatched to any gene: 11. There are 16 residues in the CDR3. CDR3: CASSPSDRLPAYEQYF. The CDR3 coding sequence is TGCGCCAGCAGCCCTTCGGACAGGCTCCCTGCCTACGAGCAGTACTTC.

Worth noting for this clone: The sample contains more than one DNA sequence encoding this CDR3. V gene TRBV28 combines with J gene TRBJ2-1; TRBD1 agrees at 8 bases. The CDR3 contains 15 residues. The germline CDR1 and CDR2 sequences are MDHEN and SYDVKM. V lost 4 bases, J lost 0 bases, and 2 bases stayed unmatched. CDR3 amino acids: CASSYRGSSYNEQFF. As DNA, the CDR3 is TGTGCCAGCAGTTACAGGGGGTCCTCCTACAATGAGCAGTTCTTC.

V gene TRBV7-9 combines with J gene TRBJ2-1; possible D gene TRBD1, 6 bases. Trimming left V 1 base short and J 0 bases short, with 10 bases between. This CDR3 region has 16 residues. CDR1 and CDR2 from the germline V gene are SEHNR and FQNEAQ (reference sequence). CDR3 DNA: TGTGCCAGCAGCTTAGGGACAGCGAGCTCCTACAATGAGCAGTTCTTC. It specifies CASSLGTASSYNEQFF.

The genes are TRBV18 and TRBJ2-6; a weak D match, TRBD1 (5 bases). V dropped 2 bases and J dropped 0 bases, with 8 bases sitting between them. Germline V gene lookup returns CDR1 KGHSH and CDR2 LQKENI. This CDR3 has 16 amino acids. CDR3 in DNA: TGTGCCAGCTCACCAGTGGGGCACTCTGGGGCCAACGTCCTGACTTTC. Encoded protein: CASSPVGHSGANVLTF.

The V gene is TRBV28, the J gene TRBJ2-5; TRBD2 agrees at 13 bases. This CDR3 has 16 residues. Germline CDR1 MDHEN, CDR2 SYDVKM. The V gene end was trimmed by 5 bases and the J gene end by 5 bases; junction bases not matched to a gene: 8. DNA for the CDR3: TGTGCCAGCAGTCTAAGGACTAGCGGGAGAATGGAGACCCAGTACTTC. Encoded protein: CASSLRTSGRMETQYF.

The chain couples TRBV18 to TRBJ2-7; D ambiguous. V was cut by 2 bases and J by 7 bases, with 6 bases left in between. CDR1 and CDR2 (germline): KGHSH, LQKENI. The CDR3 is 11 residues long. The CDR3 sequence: CASSPAVEQYF. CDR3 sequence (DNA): TGTGCCAGCTCACCAGCGGTGGAGCAGTACTTC. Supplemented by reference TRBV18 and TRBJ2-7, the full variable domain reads NAGVMQNPRHLVRRRGQEARLRCSPMKGHSHVYWYRQLPEEGLKFMVYLQKENIIDESGMPKERFSAEFPKEGPSILRIQQVVRGDSAAYFCASSPAVEQYFGPGTRLTVT.

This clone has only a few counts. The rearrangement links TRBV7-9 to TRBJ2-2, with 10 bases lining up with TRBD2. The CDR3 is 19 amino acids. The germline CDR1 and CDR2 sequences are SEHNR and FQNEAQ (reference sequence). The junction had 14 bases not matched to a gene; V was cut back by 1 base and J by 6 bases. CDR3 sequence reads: CASSLVGSSGSQAPGELFF. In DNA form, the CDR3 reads TGTGCCAGCAGCTTAGTAGGATCTAGCGGGAGCCAGGCGCCCGGGGAGCTGTTTTTT.

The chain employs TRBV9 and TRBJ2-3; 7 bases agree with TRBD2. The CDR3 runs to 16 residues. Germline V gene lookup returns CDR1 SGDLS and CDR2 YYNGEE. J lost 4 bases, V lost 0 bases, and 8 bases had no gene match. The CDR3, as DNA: TGTGCCAGCAGCGTAGGGCCAGCGGGAAGGGCAGATACGCAGTATTTT. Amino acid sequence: CASSVGPAGRADTQYF.

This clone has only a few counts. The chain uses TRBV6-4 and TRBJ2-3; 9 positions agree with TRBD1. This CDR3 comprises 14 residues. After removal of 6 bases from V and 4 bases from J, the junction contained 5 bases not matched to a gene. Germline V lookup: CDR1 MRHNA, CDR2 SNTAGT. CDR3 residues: CASSSTGGADTQYF. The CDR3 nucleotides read TGTGCCAGCAGCTCGACAGGGGGAGCAGATACGCAGTATTTT.

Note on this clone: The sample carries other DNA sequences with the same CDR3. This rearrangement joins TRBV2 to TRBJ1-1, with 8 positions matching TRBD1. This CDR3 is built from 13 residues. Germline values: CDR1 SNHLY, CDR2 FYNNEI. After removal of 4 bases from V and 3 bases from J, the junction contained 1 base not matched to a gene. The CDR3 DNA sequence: TGTGCCAGCAGTGGGACAGGGTACACTGAAGCTTTCTTT. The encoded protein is CASSGTGYTEAFF.

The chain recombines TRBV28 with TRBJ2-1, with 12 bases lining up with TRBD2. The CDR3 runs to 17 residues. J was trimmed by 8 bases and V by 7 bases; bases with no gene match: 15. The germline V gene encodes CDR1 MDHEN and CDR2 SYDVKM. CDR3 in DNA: TGTGCCAGCAAAAAGACTAGCGGGAGTTTTAGAGGGCATGAGCAGTTCTTC. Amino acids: CASKKTSGSFRGHEQFF.